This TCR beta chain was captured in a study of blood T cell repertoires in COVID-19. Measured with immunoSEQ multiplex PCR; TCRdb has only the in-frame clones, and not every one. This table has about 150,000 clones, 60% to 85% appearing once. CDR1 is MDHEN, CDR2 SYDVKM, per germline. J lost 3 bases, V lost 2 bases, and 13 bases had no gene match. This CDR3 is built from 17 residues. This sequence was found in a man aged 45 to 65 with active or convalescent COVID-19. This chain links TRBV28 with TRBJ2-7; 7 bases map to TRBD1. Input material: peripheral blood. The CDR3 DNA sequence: TGTGCCAGCAGTTTAAACCTGGGACAGCAAATTGACTACGAGCAGTACTTC. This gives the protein CASSLNLGQQIDYEQYF.